This record looks at one T cell receptor beta chain sequence and its context. Random hexamers were used to reverse transcribe 0.5 to 1 ug of RNA. One entry per CDR3 protein, called by TCRdb with MiXCR from the immunoSEQ multiplex PCR reads. The data show about 300,000 distinct CDR3 sequences, around 85% seen once. The data stem from a study of CD8 T cells in Susac syndrome. Germline lookup yields CDR1 SEHNR and CDR2 FQNEAQ (reference sequence). The CDR3 is made up of 15 amino acids. V lost 5 bases, J lost 7 bases, and 20 bases lay in between. This TCR was sampled from a human donor with multiple sclerosis. The chain uses TRBV7-9 and TRBJ1-2; the D gene is possibly TRBD1 (5 bases). The sequencing sample was made of CD8+ T cells from PBMCs. The CDR3 here is CASSPVAAGRGGYTF. The CDR3 DNA sequence: TGTGCCAGCAGCCCAGTAGCGGCAGGGAGGGGTGGCTACACCTTC.